Sequencing of this TCR beta chain was carried out in a study of blood T cell repertoires in COVID-19. Study background: In each case, the material was cDNA or gDNA derived from T cells, B-cell-depleted T cells, or PBMCs.

V lost 2 bases and J 0 bases, leaving 8 bases between the germline ends. This CDR3 has 14 amino acids. The germline CDR1 and CDR2 sequences are SGHNT and YYREEE (reference sequence). Original processing methods: The assay estimated nucleated cells by amplifying reference gene primers. TCRdb's copy holds only in-frame clones and misses some; the assay was immunoSEQ multiplex PCR. V and J calls and clone size are copied from that table; D and trimming were computed from the DNA. The sample consists of fewer than 700,000 clones, roughly nine tenths of them appearing once. The sequenced material came from peripheral blood. This rearrangement joins TRBV5-4 to TRBJ1-1; D ambiguous. This clonotype originated in a woman aged 50 to 60 with COVID-19, enrolled during active disease. CDR3 residues: CASSLQIMNTEAFF. The CDR3 DNA follows: TGTGCCAGCAGCTTACAGATCATGAACACTGAAGCTTTCTTT.